This T cell receptor (beta chain) came from a study of blood T cell repertoires in COVID-19. About the research overall: Acute and convalescent COVID-19 specimens originated in the United States, Italy and Spain. PBMCs, B-cell-depleted T cells, or T cells provided the cDNA or gDNA that made up the material.

Original processing notes: Researchers report that nucleated cell counts were estimated from reference gene primer amplification. Sequencing used immunoSEQ multiplex PCR; TCRdb keeps in-frame clones, though not all of them. V and J calls and clone size are copied from that table; D and trimming were computed from the DNA. There are tens of thousands of clones in the sample; approximately 79% occur only once, and about a sixth lies in the top ten. This CDR3 is 15 amino acids long. The trim removed 3 bases at V and 5 bases at J, leaving 6 bases unmatched. Germline V gene sequence: CDR1 SGDLS, CDR2 YYNGEE.

The chain uses TRBV9 and TRBJ2-7; 12 nucleotides line up with TRBD2. The clonotype was recovered from a woman of 80 years or more with active or convalescent COVID-19. Sequencing was carried out using peripheral blood. The CDR3 nucleotides read TGTGCCAGCAGCGGGGCTAGCGGGAGGGCGGACGAGCAGTACTTC. It yields the protein CASSGASGRADEQYF.